This T cell receptor (beta chain) comes out of a study of cytomegalovirus exposure and HLA in healthy donors. General study results and limits: It was only CMV serostatus that was available as immune exposure information.

CDR3 length: 15 residues. Germline CDR1 is MNHEY and CDR2 is SVGAGI. V dropped 0 bases and J dropped 5; count of bases not matched to a gene: 4. Of note for this clone: As yet, its antigen is unknown. At the DNA level, this CDR3 is encoded by other sequences in the same sample as well.

The PCR employed 60 Vbeta primers together with 13 Jbeta primers. Using immunoSEQ multiplex PCR, the repertoire was profiled, and TCRdb retains in-frame clones only, with some absent. This sample has about 180,000 clones, with roughly 78% found just once. The sequenced material came from PBMCs. This receptor was obtained from a woman aged 30 to 39 in good health and CMV-seronegative. The chain carries TRBV6-5 and TRBJ1-1; the match to TRBD1 covers 9 bases. The CDR3 spells CASSYSGQGLTEAFF. CDR3 DNA: TGTGCCAGCAGTTACTCGGGACAGGGACTTACTGAAGCTTTCTTT.